Below are 4 T cell receptor beta chains sequenced from a single sample in a study of identical twins (dated by TCRdb to the mid-2010s). Library construction relied on 5' RACE. TCRdb names Illumina HiSeq 2000 as the instrument used. TCRdb's own reprocessing of the public reads used fastp at Q25 and MiXCR and kept productive beta chains. CDR3 protein duplicates are merged, each entry listing the most common genes and DNA. This sample gives more than 350,000 distinct CDR3 sequences in total; roughly 9% of them show up just once. The ten largest clones take up over 7% of the sample. Sequencing was done on a sample of naive T cells sorted from blood. The sample's cell subset or site label is to be understood as: cells isolated with a human naive T-cell isolation kit. These receptors came from a woman in her forties or fifties in good health.

In this sample, this clonotype turned up many times. The gene calls are TRBV29-1 and TRBJ2-3, with D tentatively TRBD2 (7 bases). Trimming cost V 2 bases and J 5 bases, with 11 bases left between them. The CDR3 totals 13 residues. The V gene's germline CDR1 is SQVTM and CDR2 ANQGSEA. The CDR3 sequence: CSVEKGGVDTQYF. Here the CDR3 DNA reads TGCAGCGTTGAAAAAGGGGGGGTAGATACGCAGTATTTT.

There are many counts of this clonotype. This rearrangement joins TRBV29-1 to TRBJ2-2, with 14 bases lining up with TRBD2. Germline lookup yields CDR1 SQVTM and CDR2 ANQGSEA. The CDR3 sequence is 18 residues long. Trimming took 6 bases from V and 0 from J; bases not matched to a gene: 9. In nucleotides, the CDR3 is TGCAGCGTAAGACTAGCGGGAGGGCTGTTCGCGAACACCGGGGAGCTGTTTTTT. Its translation: CSVRLAGGLFANTGELFF.

CDR3 protein: CSVEVGQQQFF. CDR3 bases: TGCAGCGTTGAAGTGGGACAGCAGCAGTTCTTC. The chain links TRBV29-1 to TRBJ2-1; 7 bases fit TRBD1. CDR3 length: 11 residues. With 1 base clipped from V and 11 bases from J, the junction kept 2 bases outside the gene matches. The germline V gene encodes CDR1 SQVTM and CDR2 ANQGSEA.

The V gene is TRBV7-6, the J gene TRBJ2-1, with TRBD2 matching 8 bases. The CDR3 consists of 15 residues. The V and J ends lost 8 bases and 5 bases, in that order; junction bases with no gene match: 11. The germline V gene has CDR1 SGHVS and CDR2 FNYEAQ. CDR3: CASVRYGGDDNEQFF. The CDR3 bases are TGTGCCAGCGTGCGGTACGGGGGGGATGACAATGAGCAGTTCTTC.